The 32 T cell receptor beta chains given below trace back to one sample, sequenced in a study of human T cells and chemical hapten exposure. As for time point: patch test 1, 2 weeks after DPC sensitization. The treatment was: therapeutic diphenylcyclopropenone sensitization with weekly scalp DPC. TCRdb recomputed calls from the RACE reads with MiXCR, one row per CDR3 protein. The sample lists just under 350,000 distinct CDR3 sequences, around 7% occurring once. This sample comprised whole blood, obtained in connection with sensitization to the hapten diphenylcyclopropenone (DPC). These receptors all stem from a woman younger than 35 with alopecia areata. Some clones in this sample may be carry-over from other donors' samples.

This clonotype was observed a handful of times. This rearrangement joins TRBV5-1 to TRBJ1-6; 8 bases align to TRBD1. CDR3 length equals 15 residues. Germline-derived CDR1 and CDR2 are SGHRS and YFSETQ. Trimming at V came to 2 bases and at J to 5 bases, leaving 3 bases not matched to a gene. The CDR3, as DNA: TGCGCCAGCAGCTTTGACAGGGGCAATAATTCACCCCTCCACTTT. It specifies CASSFDRGNNSPLHF.

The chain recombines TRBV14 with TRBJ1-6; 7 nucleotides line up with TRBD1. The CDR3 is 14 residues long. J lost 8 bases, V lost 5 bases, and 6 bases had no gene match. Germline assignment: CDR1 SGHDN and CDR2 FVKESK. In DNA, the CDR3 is TGTGCCAGCAGCTCCGACAGGGTAGATTCACCCCTCCACTTT. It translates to CASSSDRVDSPLHF.

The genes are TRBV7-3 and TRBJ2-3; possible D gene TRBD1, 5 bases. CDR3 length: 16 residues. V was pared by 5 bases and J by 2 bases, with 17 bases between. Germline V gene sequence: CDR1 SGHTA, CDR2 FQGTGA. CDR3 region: CASSLGASRVTDTQYF. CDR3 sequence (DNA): TGTGCCAGCAGCCTTGGGGCTTCACGTGTCACAGATACGCAGTATTTT.

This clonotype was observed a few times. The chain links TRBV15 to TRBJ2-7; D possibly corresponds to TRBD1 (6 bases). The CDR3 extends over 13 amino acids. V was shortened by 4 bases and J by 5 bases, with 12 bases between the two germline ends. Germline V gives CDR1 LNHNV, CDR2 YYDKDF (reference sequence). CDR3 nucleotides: TGTGCCACCAGCATTCAGGGGCTCCACGAGCAGTACTTC. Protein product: CATSIQGLHEQYF. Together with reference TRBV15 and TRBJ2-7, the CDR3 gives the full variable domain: DAMVIQNPRYQVTQFGKPVTLSCSQTLNHNVMYWYQQKSSQAPKLLFHYYDKDFNNEADTPDNFQSRRPNTSFCFLDIRSPGLGDTAMYLCATSIQGLHEQYFGPGTRLTVT.

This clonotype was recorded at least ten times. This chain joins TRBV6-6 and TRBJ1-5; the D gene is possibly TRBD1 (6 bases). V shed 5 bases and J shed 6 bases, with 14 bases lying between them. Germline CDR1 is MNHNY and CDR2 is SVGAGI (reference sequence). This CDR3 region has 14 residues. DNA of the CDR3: TGTGCCAGCAGTCCAACAGGGAAGGGTCAGCCCCAGCATTTT. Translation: CASSPTGKGQPQHF.

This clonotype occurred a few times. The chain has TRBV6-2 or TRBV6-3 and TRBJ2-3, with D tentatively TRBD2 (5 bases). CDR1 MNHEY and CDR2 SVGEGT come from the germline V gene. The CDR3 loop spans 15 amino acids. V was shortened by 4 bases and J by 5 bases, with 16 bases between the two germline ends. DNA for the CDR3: TGTGCCAGCAGTTCCGGACTTAGCGTGATAGATACGCAGTATTTT. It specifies CASSSGLSVIDTQYF.

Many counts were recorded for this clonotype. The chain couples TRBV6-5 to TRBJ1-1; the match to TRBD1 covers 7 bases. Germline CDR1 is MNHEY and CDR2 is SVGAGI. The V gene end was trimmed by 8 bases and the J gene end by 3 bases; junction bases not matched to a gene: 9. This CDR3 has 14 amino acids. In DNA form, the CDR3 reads TGTGCCAGCGGTGAACAGGGGCGAGACACTGAAGCTTTCTTT. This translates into CASGEQGRDTEAFF.

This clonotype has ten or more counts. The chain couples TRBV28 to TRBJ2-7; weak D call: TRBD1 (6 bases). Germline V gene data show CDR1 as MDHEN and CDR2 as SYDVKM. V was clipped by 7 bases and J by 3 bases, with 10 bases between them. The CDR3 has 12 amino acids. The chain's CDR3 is CASTRGSYEQYF. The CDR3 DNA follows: TGTGCCAGCACCAGGGGTAGCTACGAGCAGTACTTC.

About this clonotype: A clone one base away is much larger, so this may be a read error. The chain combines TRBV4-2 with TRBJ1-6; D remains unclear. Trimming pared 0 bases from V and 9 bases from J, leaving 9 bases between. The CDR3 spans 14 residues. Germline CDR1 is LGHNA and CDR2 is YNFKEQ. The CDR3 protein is CASSQDSGISPLHF. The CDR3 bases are TGTGCCAGCAGCCAAGATTCGGGTATTTCACCCCTCCACTTT.

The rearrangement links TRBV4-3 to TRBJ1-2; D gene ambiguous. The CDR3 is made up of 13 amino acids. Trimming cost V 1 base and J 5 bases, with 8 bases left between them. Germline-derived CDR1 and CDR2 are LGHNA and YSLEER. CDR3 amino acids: CASSQAGRYGYTF. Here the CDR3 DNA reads TGCGCCAGCAGCCAAGCCGGACGGTATGGCTACACCTTC.

In nucleotides, the CDR3 is TGCGCCAGCAGCTTAGAGTATAGCGGCTACACCTTC. It specifies CASSLEYSGYTF. The V and J genes are TRBV5-1 and TRBJ1-2; D uncertain. Trimming removed 2 bases at V and 8 bases at J, with 10 bases between. This CDR3 has 12 amino acids. Looked up from germline, CDR1 is SGHRS and CDR2 is YFSETQ.

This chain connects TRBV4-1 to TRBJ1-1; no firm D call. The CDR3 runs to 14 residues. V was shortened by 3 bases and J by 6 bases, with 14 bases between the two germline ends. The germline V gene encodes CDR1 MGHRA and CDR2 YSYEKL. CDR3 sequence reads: CASSHILKGPEAFF. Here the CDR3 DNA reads TGCGCCAGCAGCCATATACTCAAGGGTCCTGAAGCTTTCTTT.

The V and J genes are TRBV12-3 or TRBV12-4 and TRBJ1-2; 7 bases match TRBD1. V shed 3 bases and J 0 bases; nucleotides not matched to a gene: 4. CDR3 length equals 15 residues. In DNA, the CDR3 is TGTGCCAGCAGTTTTGATGGGACAGCTAACTATGGCTACACCTTC. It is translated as CASSFDGTANYGYTF.

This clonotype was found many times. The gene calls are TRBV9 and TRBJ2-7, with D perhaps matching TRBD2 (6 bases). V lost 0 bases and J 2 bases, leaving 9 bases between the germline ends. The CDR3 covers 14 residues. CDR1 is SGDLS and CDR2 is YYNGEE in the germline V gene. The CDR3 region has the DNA TGTGCCAGCAGCGTAGCAGGCGGGACCTACGAGCAGTACTTC. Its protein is CASSVAGGTYEQYF.

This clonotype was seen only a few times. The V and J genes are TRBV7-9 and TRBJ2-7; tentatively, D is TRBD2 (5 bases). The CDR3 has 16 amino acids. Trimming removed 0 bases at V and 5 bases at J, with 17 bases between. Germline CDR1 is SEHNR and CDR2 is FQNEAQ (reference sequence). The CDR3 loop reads CASSLAHGEGSHEQYF. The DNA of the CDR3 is TGTGCCAGCAGCTTAGCGCACGGGGAAGGAAGCCACGAGCAGTACTTC.

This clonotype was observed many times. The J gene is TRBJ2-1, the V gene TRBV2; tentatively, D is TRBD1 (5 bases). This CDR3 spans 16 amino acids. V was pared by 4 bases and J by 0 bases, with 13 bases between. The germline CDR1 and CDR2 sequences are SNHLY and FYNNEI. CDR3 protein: CASSVLGANSYNEQFF. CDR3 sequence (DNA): TGTGCCAGCAGTGTGTTAGGGGCTAACTCCTACAATGAGCAGTTCTTC.

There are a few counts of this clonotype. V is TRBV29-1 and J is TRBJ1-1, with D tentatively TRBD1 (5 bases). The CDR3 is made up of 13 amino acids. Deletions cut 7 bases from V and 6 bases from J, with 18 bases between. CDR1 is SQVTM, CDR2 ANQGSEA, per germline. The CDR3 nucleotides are TGCAGCGGGGAGACAGAAAAGAGGGCTGAAGCTTTCTTT. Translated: CSGETEKRAEAFF.

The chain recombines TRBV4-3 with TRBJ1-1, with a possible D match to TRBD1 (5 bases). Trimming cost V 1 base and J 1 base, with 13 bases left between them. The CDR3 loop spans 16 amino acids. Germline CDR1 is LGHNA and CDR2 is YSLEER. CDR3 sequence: CASSQGSWGTNTEAFF. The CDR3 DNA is TGCGCCAGCAGCCAAGGATCCTGGGGCACGAACACTGAAGCTTTCTTT.

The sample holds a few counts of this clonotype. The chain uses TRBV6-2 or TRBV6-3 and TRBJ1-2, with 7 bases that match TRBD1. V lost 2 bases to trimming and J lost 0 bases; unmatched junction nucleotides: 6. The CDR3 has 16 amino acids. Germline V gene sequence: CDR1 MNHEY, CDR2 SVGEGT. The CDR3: CASSYAGTVANYGYTF. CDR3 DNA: TGTGCCAGCAGTTACGCCGGGACAGTTGCTAACTATGGCTACACCTTC.

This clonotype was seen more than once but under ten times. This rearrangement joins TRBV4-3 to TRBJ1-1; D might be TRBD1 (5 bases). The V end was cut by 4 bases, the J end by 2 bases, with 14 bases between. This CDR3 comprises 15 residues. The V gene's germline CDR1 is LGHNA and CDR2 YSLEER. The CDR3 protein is CASSPEGRLNTEAFF. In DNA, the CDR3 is TGCGCCAGCAGCCCAGAGGGGCGGTTAAACACTGAAGCTTTCTTT.

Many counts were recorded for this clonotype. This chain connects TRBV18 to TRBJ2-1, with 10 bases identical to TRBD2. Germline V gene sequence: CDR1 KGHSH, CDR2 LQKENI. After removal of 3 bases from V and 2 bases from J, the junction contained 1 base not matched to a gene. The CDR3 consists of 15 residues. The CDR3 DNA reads TGTGCCAGCTCACCCAGCGGGGGGGCCTACAATGAGCAGTTCTTC. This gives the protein CASSPSGGAYNEQFF.

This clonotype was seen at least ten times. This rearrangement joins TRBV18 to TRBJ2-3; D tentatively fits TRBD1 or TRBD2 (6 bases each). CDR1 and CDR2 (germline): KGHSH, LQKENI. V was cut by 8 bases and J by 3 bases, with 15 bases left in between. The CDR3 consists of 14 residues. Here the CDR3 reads CASSPQGGTDTQYF. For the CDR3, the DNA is TGTGCCAGCAGTCCCCAAGGGGGGACAGATACGCAGTATTTT.

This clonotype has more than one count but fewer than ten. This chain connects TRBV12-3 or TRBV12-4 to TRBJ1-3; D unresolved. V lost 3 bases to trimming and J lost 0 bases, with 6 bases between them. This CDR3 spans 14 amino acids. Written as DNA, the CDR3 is TGTGCCAGCAGTTTGCTGAGCTCTGGAAACACCATATATTTT. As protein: CASSLLSSGNTIYF.

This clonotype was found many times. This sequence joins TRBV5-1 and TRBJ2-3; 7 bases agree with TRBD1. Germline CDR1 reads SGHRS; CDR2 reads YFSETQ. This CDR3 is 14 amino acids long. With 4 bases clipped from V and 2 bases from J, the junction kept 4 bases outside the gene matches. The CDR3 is CASSLGQITDTQYF. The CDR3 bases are TGCGCCAGCAGCCTGGGACAGATCACAGATACGCAGTATTTT.

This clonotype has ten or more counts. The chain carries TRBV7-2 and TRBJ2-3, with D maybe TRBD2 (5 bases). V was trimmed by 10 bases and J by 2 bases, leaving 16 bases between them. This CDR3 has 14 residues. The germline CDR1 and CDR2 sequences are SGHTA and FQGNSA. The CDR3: CATEVGGSTDTQYF. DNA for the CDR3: TGTGCCACCGAGGTAGGCGGGTCCACAGATACGCAGTATTTT.

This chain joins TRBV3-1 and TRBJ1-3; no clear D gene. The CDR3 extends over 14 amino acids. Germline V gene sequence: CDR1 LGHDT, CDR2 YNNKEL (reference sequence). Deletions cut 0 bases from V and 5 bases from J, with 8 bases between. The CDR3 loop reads CASSQDSMRNTIYF. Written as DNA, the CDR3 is TGTGCCAGCAGCCAAGATTCGATGAGAAACACCATATATTTT. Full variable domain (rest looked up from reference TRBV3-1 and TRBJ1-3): DTAVSQTPKYLVTQMGNDKSIKCEQNLGHDTMYWYKQDSKKFLKIMFSYNNKELIINETVPNRFSPKSPDKAHLNLHINSLELGDSAVYFCASSQDSMRNTIYFGEGSWLTVV.

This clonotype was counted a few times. In DNA, the CDR3 is TGTGCCAGCAGCTGGCCCAAAGCTAACTATGGCTACACCTTC. Its translation is CASSWPKANYGYTF. The chain combines TRBV7-9 with TRBJ1-2; D is unclear. The CDR3 is 14 amino acids. Trimming left V 4 bases short and J 0 bases short, with 9 bases between. Per germline, CDR1 SEHNR and CDR2 FQNEAQ (reference sequence). Full variable domain (remainder filled in from reference TRBV7-9 and TRBJ1-2): DTGVSQNPRHKITKRGQNVTFRCDPISEHNRLYWYRQTLGQGPEFLTYFQNEAQLEKSRLLSDRFSAERPKGSFSTLEIQRTEQGDSAMYLCASSWPKANYGYTFGSGTRLTVV.

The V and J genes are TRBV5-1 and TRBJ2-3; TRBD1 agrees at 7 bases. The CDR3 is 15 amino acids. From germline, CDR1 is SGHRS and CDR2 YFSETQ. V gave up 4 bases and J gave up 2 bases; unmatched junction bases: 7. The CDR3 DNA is TGCGCCAGCAGCGTTACAGGGGACCTCACAGATACGCAGTATTTT. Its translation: CASSVTGDLTDTQYF.

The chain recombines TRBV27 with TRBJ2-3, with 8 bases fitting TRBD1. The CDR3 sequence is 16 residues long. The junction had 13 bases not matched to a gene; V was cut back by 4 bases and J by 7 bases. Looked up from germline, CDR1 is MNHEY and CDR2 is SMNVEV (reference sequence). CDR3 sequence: CASSSGTGTGPYTQYF. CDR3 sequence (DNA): TGTGCCAGCAGTTCAGGTACCGGGACAGGCCCTTATACGCAGTATTTT.

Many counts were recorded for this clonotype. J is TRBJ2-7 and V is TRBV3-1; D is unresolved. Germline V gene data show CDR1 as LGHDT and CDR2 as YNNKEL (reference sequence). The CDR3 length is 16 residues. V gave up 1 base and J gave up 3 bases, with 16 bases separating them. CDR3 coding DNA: TGTGCCAGCAGCCAAGGGTCGTTGGAACAGATCTACGAGCAGTACTTC. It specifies CASSQGSLEQIYEQYF.

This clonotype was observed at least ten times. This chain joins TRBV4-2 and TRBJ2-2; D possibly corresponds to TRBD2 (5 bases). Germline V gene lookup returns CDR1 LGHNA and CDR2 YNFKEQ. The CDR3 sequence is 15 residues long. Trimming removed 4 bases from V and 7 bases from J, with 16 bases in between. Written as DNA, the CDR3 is TGTGCCAGCAGCCGCACACTAGAGGAGATCGGGGAGCTGTTTTTT. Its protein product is CASSRTLEEIGELFF.

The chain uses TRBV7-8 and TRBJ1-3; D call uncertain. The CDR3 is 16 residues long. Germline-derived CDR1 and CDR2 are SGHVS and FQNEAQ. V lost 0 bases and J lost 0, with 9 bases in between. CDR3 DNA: TGTGCCAGCAGCTTAGCCCCCCTCGCCTCTGGAAACACCATATATTTT. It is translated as CASSLAPLASGNTIYF.